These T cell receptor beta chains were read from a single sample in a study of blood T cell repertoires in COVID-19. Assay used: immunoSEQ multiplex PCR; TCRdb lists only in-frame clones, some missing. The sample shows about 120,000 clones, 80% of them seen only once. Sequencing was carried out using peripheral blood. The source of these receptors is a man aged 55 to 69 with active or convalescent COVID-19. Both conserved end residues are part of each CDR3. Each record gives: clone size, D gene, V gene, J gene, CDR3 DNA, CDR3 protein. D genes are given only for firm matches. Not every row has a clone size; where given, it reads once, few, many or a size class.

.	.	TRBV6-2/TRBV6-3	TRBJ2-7	TGTGCCAGCAGTCTGGCAGGGGATTATAAGGAGCAGTACTTC	CASSLAGDYKEQYF
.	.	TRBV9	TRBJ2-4	TGTGCCAGCAGCGTAGTGTCAGGGCTGGGGGGCAAAAACATTCAGTACTTC	CASSVVSGLGGKNIQYF
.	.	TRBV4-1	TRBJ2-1	TGCGCCAGCTCCCGCGGTGCTGAGCAGTTCTTC	CASSRGAEQFF
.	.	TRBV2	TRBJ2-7	TGTGCCAGCACAGGGGACGCCCACTCCTACGAGCAGTACTTC	CASTGDAHSYEQYF
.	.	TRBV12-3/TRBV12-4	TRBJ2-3	TGTGCCAGCAGGCCTACTAGTGTTGATACGCAGTATTTT	CASRPTSVDTQYF
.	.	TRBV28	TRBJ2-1	TGTGCCAGCGCCCAGGGGGGAGTCAATGAGCAGTTCTTC	CASAQGGVNEQFF
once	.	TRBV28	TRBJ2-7	TGTGCCAGCAGTTTACAGGGGTCCCACGAGCAGTACTTC	CASSLQGSHEQYF
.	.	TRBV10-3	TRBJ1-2	TGTGCCATCAGTGAGTCGGGGGCAGCTAACTATGGCTACACCTTC	CAISESGAANYGYTF
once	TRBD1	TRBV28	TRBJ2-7	TGTGCCACCACATACAGGGGCTACGAGCAGTACTTC	CATTYRGYEQYF
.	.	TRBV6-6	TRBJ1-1	TGTGCCAGCACCCTCCTCGGAGGAACTGAAGCTTTCTTT	CASTLLGGTEAFF
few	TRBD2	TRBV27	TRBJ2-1	TGTGCCAGCAGTTTGGGTAGCGGGAGTTCCTACAATGAGCAGTTCTTC	CASSLGSGSSYNEQFF